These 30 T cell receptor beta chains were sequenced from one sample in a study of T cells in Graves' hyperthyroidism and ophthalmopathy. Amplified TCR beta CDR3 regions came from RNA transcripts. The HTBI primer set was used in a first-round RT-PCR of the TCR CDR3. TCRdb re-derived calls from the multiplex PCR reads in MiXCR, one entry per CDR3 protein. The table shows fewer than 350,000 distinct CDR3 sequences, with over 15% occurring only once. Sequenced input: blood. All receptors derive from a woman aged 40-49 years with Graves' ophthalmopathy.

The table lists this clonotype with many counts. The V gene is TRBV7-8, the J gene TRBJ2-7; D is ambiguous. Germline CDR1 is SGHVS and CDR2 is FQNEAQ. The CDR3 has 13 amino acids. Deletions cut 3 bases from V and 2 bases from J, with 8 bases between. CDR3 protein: CASSFGQAYEQYF. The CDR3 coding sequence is TGTGCCAGCAGCTTTGGGCAAGCCTACGAGCAGTACTTC.

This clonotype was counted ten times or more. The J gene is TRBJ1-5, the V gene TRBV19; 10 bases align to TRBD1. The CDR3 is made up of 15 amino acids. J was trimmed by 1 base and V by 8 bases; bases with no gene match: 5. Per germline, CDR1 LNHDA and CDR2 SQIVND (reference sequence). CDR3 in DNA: TGTGCCAGTTCGGGACAGGGGATGAGCAATCAGCCCCAGCATTTT. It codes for CASSGQGMSNQPQHF.

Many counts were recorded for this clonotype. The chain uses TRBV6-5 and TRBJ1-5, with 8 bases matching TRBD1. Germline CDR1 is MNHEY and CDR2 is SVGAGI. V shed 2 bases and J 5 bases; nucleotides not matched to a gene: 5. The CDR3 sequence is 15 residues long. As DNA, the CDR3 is TGTGCCAGCAGTTACGGACAGGGTCAGGATCAGCCCCAGCATTTT. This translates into CASSYGQGQDQPQHF.

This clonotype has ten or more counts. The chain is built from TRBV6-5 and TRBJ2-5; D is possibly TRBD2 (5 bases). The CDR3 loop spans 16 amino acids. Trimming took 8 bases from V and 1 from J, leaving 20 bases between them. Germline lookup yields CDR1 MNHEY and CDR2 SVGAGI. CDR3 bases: TGTGCCAGCGGCACGAGACTACCTAATTTCCAAGAGACCCAGTACTTC. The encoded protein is CASGTRLPNFQETQYF.

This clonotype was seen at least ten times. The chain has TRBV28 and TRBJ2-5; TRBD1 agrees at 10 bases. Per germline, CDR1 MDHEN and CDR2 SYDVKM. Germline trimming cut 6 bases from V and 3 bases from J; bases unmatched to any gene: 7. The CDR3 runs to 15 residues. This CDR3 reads CASSVRTGGEETQYF. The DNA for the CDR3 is TGTGCCAGCAGCGTCAGGACAGGGGGTGAAGAGACCCAGTACTTC.

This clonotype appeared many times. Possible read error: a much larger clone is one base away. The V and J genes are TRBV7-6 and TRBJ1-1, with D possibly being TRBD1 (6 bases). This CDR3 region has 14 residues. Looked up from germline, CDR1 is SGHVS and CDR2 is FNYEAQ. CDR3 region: CASSPPRTATEASF. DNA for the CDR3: TGTGCCAGCAGCCCCCCTAGGACAGCCACTGAAGCTTCCTTT.

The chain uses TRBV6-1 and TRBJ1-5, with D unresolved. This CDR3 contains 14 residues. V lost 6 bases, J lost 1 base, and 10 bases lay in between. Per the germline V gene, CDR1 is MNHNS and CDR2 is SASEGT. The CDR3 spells CASSLVLSNQPQHF. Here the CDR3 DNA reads TGTGCCAGCAGCCTGGTTTTAAGCAATCAGCCCCAGCATTTT.

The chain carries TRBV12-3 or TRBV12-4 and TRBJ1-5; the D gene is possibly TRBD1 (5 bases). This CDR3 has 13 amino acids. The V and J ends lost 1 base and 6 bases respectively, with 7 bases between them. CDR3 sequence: CASSLEGLQPQHF. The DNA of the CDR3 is TGTGCCAGCAGTTTAGAGGGGCTTCAGCCCCAGCATTTT.

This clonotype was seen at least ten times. The CDR3 DNA reads as TGTGCCAGCAGTTTCGATCCCTTTTCCTTGTACTTC. Translation gives CASSFDPFSLYF. The chain couples TRBV28 to TRBJ2-7, with D uncertain. The CDR3 runs to 12 residues. The V end was cut by 3 bases, the J end by 12 bases, with 15 bases between. The germline V gene encodes CDR1 MDHEN and CDR2 SYDVKM.

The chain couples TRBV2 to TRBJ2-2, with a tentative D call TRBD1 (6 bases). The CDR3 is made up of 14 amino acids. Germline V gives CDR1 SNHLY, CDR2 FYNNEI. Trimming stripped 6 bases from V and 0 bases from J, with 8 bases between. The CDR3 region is CASRDSTNTGELFF. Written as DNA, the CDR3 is TGTGCCAGCAGGGACAGCACGAACACCGGGGAGCTGTTTTTT.

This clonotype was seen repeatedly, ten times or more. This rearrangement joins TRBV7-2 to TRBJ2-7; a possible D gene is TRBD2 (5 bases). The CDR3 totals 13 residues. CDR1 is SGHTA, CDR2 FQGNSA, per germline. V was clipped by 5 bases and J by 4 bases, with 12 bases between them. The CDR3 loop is CASSMGELYEQYF. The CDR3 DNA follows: TGTGCCAGCAGCATGGGAGAGCTTTACGAGCAGTACTTC. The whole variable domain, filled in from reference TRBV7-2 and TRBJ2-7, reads GAGVSQSPSNKVTEKGKDVELRCDPISGHTALYWYRQSLGQGLEFLIYFQGNSAPDKSGLPSDRFSAERTGGSVSTLTIQRTQQEDSAVYLCASSMGELYEQYFGPGTRLTVT.

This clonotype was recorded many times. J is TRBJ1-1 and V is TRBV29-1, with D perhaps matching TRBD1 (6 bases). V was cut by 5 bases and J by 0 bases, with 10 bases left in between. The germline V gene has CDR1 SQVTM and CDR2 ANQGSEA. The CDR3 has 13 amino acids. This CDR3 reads CSVRGGMNTEAFF. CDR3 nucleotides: TGCAGCGTTAGGGGGGGAATGAACACTGAAGCTTTCTTT.

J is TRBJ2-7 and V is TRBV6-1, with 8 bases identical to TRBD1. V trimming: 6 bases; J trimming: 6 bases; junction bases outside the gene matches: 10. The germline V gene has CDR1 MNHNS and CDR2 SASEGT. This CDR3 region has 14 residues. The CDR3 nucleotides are TGTGCCAGCAGCCGAGGTCAGGGGGCTTTCGAGCAGTACTTC. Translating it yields CASSRGQGAFEQYF.

The CDR3 DNA reads TGTGCCAGCAGCTTAGAATGTTTCATGGGGGTAGGCTACGAGCAGTACTTC. This codes for CASSLECFMGVGYEQYF. The rearrangement uses TRBV7-8 and TRBJ2-7; the D call may be TRBD1 or TRBD2 (5 bases each). The germline gives CDR1 SGHVS, CDR2 FQNEAQ. This CDR3 has 17 amino acids. The V end was cut by 1 base, the J end by 3 bases, with 19 bases between.

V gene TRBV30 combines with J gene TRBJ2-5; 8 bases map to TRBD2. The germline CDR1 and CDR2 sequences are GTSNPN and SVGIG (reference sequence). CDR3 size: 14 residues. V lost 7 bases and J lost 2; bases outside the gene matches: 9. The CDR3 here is CALDTSGPQETQYF. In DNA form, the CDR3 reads TGTGCCTTGGATACTAGCGGACCTCAAGAGACCCAGTACTTC.

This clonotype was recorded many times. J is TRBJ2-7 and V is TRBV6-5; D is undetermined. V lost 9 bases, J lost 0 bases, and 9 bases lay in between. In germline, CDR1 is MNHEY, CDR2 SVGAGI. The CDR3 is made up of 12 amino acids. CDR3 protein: CASGRTSYEQYF. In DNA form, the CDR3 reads TGTGCCAGTGGTCGGACCTCCTACGAGCAGTACTTC.

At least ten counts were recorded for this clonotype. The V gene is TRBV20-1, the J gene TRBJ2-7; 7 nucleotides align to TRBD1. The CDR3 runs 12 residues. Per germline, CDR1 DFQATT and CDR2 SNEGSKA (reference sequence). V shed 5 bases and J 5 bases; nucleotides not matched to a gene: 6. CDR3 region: CSAGGQSDEQYF. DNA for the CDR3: TGCAGTGCTGGGGGACAGTCGGACGAGCAGTACTTC.

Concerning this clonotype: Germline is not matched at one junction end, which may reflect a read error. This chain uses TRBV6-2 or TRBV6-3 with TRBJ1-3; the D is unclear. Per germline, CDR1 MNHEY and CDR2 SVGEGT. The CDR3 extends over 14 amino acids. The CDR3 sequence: CASIREGKGNTISF. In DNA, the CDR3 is TGTGCCAGCATTAGGGAAGGCAAAGGAAACACCATATCTTTT.

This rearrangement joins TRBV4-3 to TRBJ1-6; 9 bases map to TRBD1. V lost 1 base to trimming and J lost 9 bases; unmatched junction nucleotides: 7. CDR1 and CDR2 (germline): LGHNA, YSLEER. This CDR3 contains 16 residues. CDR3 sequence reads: CASSQGPGQGGSPLHF. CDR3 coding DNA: TGCGCCAGCAGCCAAGGACCGGGACAGGGTGGTTCACCCCTCCACTTT.

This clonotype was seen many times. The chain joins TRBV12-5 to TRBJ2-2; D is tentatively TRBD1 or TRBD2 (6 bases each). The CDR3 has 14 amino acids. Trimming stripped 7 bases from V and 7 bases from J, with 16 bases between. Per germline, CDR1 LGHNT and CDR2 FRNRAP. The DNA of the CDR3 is TGTGCTAGTGCCCCCTCGGGGGCCAGCGGGGAGCTGTTTTTT. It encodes CASAPSGASGELFF.

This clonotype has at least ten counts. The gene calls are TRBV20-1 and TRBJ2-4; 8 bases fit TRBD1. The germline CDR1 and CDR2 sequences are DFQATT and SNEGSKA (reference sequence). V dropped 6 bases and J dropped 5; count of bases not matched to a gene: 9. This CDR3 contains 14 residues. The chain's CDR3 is CSAEGTGVQNIQYF. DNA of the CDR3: TGCAGTGCCGAGGGGACAGGAGTCCAAAACATTCAGTACTTC.

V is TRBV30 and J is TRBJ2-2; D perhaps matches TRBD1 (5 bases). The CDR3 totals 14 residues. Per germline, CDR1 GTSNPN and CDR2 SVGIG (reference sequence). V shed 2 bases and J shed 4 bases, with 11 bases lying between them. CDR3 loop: CAWSMQGSTGELFF. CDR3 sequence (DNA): TGTGCCTGGAGTATGCAGGGTAGCACCGGGGAGCTGTTTTTT.

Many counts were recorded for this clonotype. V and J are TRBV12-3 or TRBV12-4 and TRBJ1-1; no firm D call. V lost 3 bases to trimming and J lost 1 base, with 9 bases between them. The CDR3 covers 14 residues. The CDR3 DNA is TGTGCCAGCAGTTTTGGCCGGGGGAACACTGAAGCTTTCTTT. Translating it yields CASSFGRGNTEAFF.

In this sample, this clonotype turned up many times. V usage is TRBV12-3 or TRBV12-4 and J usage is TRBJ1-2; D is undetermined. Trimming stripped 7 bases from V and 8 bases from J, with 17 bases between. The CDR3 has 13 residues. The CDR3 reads CASTLVGLRGYTF. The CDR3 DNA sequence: TGTGCCAGCACCCTTGTAGGGCTTCGCGGCTACACCTTC.

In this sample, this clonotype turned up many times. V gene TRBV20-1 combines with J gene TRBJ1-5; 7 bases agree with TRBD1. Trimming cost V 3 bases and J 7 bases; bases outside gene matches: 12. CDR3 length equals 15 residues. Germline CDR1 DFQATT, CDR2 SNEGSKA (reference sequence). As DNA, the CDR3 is TGCAGTGCTAGCCCATCAGGGGGGTTTGGGCAGCCCCAGCATTTT. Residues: CSASPSGGFGQPQHF.

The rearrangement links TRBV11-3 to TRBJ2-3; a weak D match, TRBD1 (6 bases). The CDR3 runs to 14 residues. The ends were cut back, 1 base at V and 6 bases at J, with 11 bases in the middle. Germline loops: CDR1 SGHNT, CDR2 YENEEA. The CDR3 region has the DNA TGTGCCAGCAGCTTAGTGGCAGGGGCGGATACGCAGTATTTT. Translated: CASSLVAGADTQYF.

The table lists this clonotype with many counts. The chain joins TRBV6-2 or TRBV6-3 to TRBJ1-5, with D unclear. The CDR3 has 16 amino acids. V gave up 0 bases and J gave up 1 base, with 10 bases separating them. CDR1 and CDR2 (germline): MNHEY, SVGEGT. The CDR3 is CASSYSATVSNQPQHF. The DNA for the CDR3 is TGTGCCAGCAGTTACTCGGCCACGGTAAGCAATCAGCCCCAGCATTTT.

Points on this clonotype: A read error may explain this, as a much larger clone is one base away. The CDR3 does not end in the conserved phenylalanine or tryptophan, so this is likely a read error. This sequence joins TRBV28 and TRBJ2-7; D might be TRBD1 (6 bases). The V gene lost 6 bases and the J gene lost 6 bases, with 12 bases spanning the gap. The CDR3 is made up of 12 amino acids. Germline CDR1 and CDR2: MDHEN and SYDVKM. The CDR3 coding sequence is TGTGCCAGCAGCCAATACAGGGCCGAGCAGTACATC. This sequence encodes CASSQYRAEQYI.

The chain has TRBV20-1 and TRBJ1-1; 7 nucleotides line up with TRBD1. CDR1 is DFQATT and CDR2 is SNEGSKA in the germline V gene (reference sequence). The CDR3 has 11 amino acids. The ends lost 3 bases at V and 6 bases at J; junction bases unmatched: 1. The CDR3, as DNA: TGCAGTGCTAGGACAGGGTCTGAAGCTTTCTTT. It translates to CSARTGSEAFF.

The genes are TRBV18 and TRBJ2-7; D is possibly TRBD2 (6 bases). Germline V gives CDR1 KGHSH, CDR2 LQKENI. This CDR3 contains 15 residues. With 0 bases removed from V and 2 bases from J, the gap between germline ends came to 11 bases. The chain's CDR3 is CASSPPVAEPYEQYV. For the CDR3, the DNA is TGTGCCAGCTCACCACCGGTAGCGGAACCCTACGAGCAGTACGTC.